Sequencing of this T cell receptor beta chain was carried out in a study of response to subunit inactivated influenza vaccine (dated by TCRdb to the late 2010s). Regarding the research as a whole: Deep quantitative profiling of the T cell receptor repertoire was used in the study to follow responses to a trivalent subunit inactivated influenza vaccine.

This clonotype has more than one count but fewer than ten. The specificity of this receptor is unknown. The input lacks base qualities; no much larger clone sits a single base away. Libraries were constructed by RT-PCR. Sequencing was carried out with an Illumina HiSeq 2500. The public sequencing data were trimmed at Q25 with fastp and processed into clonotypes with MiXCR by TCRdb, which kept only in-frame beta chains. For every CDR3 protein sequence, its rows merge into one entry that carries the most common genes and DNA. The sample table holds 530,000 or so distinct CDR3 sequences, of which 25% were seen once. The ten largest make up under 2.5% of the sample. The full study reports these points: The authors proposed that each seasonal influenza vaccination may bring in only a limited number of new T cells.

CDR1 and CDR2, per the germline V gene (reference sequence), are DFQATT and SNEGSKA. The CDR3 starts with the cysteine, ends with the phenylalanine, and has 15 residues. Of the read, only the CDR3 DNA is kept; its 45 bases are in frame from base 1. The V end gives up 3 bases and the J end 1 base, leaving 7 bases in the junction not matched to a gene. This receptor was identified in a man aged 45-60 years who received an inactivated influenza vaccine. Donor details come from another sample of the same person, matched by shared clones. Sequences were derived from CD4+ T cells sorted from PBMCs, sampled 5 days after vaccination. The chain links TRBV20-1 with TRBJ2-3, with 7 junctional bases fitting TRBD2. At the DNA level, the sequence is TGCAGTGCTAGTAGGCCTAGCGGACGCACAGATACGCAGTATTTT. Translated, it reads CSASRPSGRTDTQYF.